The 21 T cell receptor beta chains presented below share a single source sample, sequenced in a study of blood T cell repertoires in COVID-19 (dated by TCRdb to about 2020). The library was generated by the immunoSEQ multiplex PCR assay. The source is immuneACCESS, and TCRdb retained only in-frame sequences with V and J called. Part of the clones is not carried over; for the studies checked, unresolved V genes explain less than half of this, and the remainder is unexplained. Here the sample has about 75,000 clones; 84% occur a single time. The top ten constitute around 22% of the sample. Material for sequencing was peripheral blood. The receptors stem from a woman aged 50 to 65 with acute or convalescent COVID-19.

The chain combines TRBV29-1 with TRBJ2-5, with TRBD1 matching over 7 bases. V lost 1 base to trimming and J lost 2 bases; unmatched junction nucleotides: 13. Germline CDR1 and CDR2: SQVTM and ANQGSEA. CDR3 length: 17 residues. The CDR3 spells CSVEGVRGRTGQETQYF. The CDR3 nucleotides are TGCAGCGTTGAAGGGGTCCGTGGAAGGACAGGTCAAGAGACCCAGTACTTC. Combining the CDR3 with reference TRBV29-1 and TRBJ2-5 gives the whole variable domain SAVISQKPSRDICQRGTSLTIQCQVDSQVTMMFWYRQQPGQSLTLIATANQGSEATYESGFVIDKFPISRPNLTFSTLTVSNMSPEDSSIYLCSVEGVRGRTGQETQYFGPGTRLLVL.

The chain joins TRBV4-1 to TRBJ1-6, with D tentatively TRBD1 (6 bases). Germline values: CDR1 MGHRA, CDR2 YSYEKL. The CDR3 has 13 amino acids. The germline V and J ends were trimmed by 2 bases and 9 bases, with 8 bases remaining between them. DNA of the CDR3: TGCGCCAGCAGCCAAAGAGGGGGTTCACCCCTCCACTTT. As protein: CASSQRGGSPLHF.

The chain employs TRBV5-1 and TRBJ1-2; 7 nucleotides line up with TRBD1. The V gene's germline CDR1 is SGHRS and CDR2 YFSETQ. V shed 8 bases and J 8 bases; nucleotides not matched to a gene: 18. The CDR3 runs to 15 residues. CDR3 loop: CASSMGQSQAGGYTF. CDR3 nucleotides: TGCGCCAGTAGTATGGGACAGAGCCAAGCGGGCGGCTACACCTTC.

This CDR3 reads CASSYGTLKGDSGNTIYF. For the CDR3, the DNA is TGTGCCAGCAGCTACGGGACACTTAAGGGGGACTCTGGAAACACCATATATTTT. This chain connects TRBV11-2 to TRBJ1-3; the D gene is possibly TRBD1 (6 bases). The germline V gene encodes CDR1 SGHAT and CDR2 FQNNGV. The CDR3 has 18 residues. Trimming cost V 4 bases and J 0 bases, with 19 bases left between them.

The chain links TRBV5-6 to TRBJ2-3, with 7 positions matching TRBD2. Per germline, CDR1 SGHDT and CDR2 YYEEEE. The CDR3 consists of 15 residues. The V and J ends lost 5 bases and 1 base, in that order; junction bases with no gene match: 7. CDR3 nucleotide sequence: TGTGCCAGCAGAGGGGCTAGCGGACGCACAGATACGCAGTATTTT. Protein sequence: CASRGASGRTDTQYF. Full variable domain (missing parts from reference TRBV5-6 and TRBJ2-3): DAGVTQSPTHLIKTRGQQVTLRCSPKSGHDTVSWYQQALGQGPQFIFQYYEEEERQRGNFPDRFSGHQFPNYSSELNVNALLLGDSALYLCASRGASGRTDTQYFGPGTRLTVL.

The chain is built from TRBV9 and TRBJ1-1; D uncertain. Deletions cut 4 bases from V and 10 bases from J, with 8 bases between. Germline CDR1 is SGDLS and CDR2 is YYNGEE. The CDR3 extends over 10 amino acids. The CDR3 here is CASSPRRAFF. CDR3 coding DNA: TGTGCCAGCAGCCCCCGGAGAGCTTTCTTT.

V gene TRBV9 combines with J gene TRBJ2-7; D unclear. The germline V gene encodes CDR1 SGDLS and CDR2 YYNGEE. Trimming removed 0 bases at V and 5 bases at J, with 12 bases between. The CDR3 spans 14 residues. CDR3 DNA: TGTGCCAGCAGCGTAGTAGCTAGATCCCACGAGCAGTACTTC. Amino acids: CASSVVARSHEQYF.

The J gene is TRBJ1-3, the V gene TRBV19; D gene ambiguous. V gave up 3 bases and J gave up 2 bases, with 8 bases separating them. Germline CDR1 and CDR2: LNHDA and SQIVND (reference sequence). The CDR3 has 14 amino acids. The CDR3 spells CASSILGAGNTIYF. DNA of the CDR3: TGTGCCAGTAGTATCCTGGGCGCTGGAAACACCATATATTTT.

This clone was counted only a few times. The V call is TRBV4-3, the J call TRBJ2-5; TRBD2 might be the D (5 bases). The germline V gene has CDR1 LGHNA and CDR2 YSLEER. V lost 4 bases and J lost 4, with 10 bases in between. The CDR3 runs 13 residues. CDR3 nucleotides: TGCGCCAGCAGCCCACGCGGAGGAGAGACCCAGTACTTC. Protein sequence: CASSPRGGETQYF.

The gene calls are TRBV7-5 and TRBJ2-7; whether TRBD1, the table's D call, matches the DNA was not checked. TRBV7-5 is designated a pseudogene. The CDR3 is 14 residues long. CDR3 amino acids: CVRSFDRETYEQYF. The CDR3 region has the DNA TGTGTCAGAAGCTTTGACAGGGAAACCTACGAGCAGTACTTC.

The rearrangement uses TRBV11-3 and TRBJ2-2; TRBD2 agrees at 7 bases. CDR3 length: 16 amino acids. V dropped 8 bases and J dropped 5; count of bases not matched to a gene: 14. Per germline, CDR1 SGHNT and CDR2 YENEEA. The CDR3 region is CASGHRAGPITGELFF. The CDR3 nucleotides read TGTGCCAGCGGACACCGAGCGGGGCCTATAACCGGGGAGCTGTTTTTT.

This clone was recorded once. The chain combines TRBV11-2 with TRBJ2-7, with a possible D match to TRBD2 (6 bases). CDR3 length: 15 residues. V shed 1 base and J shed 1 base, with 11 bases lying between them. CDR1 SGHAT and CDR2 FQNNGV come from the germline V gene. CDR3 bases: TGTGCCAGCAGCTTAGTCGATAGCGGATCCTACGAGCAGTACTTC. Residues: CASSLVDSGSYEQYF.

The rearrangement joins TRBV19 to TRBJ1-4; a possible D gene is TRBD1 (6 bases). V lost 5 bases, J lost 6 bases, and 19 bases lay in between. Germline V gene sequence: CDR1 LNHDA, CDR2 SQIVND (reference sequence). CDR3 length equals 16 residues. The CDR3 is CASSLGGGARYEKLFF. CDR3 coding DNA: TGTGCCAGTAGTCTCGGAGGGGGGGCTCGATATGAAAAACTGTTTTTT. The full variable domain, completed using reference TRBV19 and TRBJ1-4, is DGGITQSPKYLFRKEGQNVTLSCEQNLNHDAMYWYRQDPGQGLRLIYYSQIVNDFQKGDIAEGYSVSREKKESFPLTVTSAQKNPTAFYLCASSLGGGARYEKLFFGSGTQLSVL.

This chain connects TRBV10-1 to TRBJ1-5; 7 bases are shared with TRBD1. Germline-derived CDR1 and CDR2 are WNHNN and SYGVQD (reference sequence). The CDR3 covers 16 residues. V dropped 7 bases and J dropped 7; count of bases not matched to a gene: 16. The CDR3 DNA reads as TGCGCCAGCACTAGACAGGGTGTGGGGTTTAACCAGCCCCAGCATTTT. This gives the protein CASTRQGVGFNQPQHF.

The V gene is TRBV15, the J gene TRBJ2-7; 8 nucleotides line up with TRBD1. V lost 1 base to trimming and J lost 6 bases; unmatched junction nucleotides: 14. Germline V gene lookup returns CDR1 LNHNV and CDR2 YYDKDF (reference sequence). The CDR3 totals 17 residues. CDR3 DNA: TGTGCCACCAGCAGAGGTTGGCCCGGACAGGGAAAATTCGAGCAGTACTTC. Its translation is CATSRGWPGQGKFEQYF.

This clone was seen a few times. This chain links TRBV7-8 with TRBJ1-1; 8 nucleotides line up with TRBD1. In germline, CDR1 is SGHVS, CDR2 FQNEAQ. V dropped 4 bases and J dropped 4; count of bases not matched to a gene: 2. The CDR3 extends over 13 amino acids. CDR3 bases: TGTGCCAGCAGCTACGACAGGGGCACTGAAGCTTTCTTT. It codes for CASSYDRGTEAFF.

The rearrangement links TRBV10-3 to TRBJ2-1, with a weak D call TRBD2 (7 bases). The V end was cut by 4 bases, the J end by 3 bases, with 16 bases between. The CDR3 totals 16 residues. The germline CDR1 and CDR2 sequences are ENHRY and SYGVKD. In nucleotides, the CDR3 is TGTGCCATCAGTGGGGACTATCGGGACAACTACAATGAGCAGTTCTTC. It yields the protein CAISGDYRDNYNEQFF.

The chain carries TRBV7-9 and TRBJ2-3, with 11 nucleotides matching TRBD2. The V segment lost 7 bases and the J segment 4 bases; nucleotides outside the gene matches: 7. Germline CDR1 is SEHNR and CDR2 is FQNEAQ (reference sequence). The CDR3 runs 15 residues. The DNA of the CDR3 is TGTGCCAGCAACGTAGCGGGGGGGCGTTCAGATACGCAGTATTTT. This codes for CASNVAGGRSDTQYF.

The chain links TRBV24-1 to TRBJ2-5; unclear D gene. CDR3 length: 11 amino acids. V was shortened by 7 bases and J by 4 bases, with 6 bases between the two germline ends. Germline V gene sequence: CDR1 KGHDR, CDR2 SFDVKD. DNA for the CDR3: TGTGCCACCAGCAGTCTAGAGACCCAGTACTTC. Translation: CATSSLETQYF.

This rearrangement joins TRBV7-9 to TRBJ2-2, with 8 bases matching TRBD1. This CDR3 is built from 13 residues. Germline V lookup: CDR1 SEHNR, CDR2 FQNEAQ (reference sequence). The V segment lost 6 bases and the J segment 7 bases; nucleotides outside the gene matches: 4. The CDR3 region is CASRQGVGGELFF. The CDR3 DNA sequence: TGTGCCAGCAGACAGGGGGTCGGCGGGGAGCTGTTTTTT.

The DNA of the CDR3 is TGCGCCAGCAGCGCTCGGGTGGGAGGTCAAGACGAGCAGTACTTC. Translation: CASSARVGGQDEQYF. The chain recombines TRBV5-1 with TRBJ2-7, with D maybe TRBD2 (6 bases). CDR3 size: 15 residues. The V end lost 4 bases, the J end lost 5 bases, and 19 bases lay between the germline ends. Germline CDR1 and CDR2: SGHRS and YFSETQ.